This paragraph covers one TCR beta chain sequence. No antigen is known for it. Antigen-specific CD4+ T cell clonotypes were called by their expansion after viral peptide-pool culture in ViraFEST. The culture ran for 10 days, and then CD4+ T cells were isolated. Recipients of the vaccine had no prior SARS-CoV-2 infection and negative nucleocapsid antibodies. This specimen belongs to a study of vaccination effects on CD4 cells after COVID-19. Study-wide results and caveats: Clonal contraction was marked in infection- and vaccine-induced clones late after vaccination. From healthy vaccinees, only 1 of 255 vaccine-induced clones also reacted to common cold coronaviruses.

TCRdb's copy holds only in-frame clones and misses some; the assay was immunoSEQ multiplex PCR. Of some 22,000 clones listed, 73% are singletons. Germline V lookup: CDR1 SGHAT, CDR2 FQNNGV. There are 13 residues in the CDR3. Trimming removed 0 bases at V and 3 bases at J, with 4 bases between. The sequencing used CD4+ T cells from PBMCs cultured with HCoV-NL63 spike peptides, collected before COVID-19 vaccination. The clonotype comes from a human donor who received a COVID-19 vaccine. The gene calls are TRBV11-2 and TRBJ2-3; unclear D gene. Here the CDR3 reads CASSLESTDTQYF. As DNA, the CDR3 is TGTGCCAGCAGCTTAGAAAGTACAGATACGCAGTATTTT. Based on the CDR3 plus reference TRBV11-2 and TRBJ2-3, the full variable domain is EAGVAQSPRYKIIEKRQSVAFWCNPISGHATLYWYQQILGQGPKLLIQFQNNGVVDDSQLPKDRFSAERLKGVDSTLKIQPAKLEDSAVYLCASSLESTDTQYFGPGTRLTVL.